This is a list of T cell receptor beta chains from one sample in a study of chemoradiotherapy in HPV16-positive cancers. The protocol was immunoSEQ multiplex PCR, while the TCRdb copy is restricted to in-frame clones and leaves out a portion. This sample has approximately 7,200 clones, with under 80% found just once. The biological material was taken from a patient who underwent chemoradiotherapy. Receptors were obtained from a human donor with HPV-associated anogenital cancer. CDR3s include the opening cysteine and the closing phenylalanine or tryptophan. The order of the fields is D gene, J gene, V gene, clone size, CDR3 length, CDR3 DNA, CDR3 protein. D genes are given only for firm matches. Where a row states a size, it is once, few, many or the class of an expanded clone; other rows omit it.

D: NA
J: TRBJ1-3
V: TRBV7-2
size: NA
length: 14
DNA: TGTGCCAGCAGCTTACGAGGGTCCGGAAACACCATATATTTT
CDR3: CASSLRGSGNTIYF

D: NA
J: TRBJ1-5
V: TRBV5-1
size: NA
length: 14
DNA: TGCGCCAGCAGCTCGGGACCGGGCAATCAGCCCCAGCATTTT
CDR3: CASSSGPGNQPQHF

D: NA
J: TRBJ1-5
V: TRBV7-3
size: NA
length: 17
DNA: TGTGCCAGCAGCTTAAAGGTCCGACACCTTAGCAATCAGCCCCAGCATTTT
CDR3: CASSLKVRHLSNQPQHF

D: NA
J: TRBJ2-7
V: TRBV20-1
size: NA
length: 10
DNA: TGCAGTGCTAGTTCAGTCGAGCAGTACTTC
CDR3: CSASSVEQYF

D: NA
J: TRBJ1-4
V: TRBV7-2
size: few
length: 15
DNA: TGTGCCAGCAGCTTAGGGGGAAGGTCTAATGAAAAACTGTTTTTT
CDR3: CASSLGGRSNEKLFF

D: TRBD1
J: TRBJ1-2
V: TRBV9
size: few
length: 14
DNA: TGTGCCAGCAGCGTAGACCAGGGGGGCTATGGCTACACCTTC
CDR3: CASSVDQGGYGYTF

D: NA
J: TRBJ2-6
V: TRBV27
size: NA
length: 18
DNA: TGTGCCAGCAGTTTTGCCGGGGTTCCTGGATCTGGGGCCAACGTCCTGACTTTC
CDR3: CASSFAGVPGSGANVLTF

D: NA
J: TRBJ2-3
V: TRBV2
size: NA
length: 14
DNA: TGTGCCAGCAATTATCTAGTAAGCACAGATACGCAGTATTTT
CDR3: CASNYLVSTDTQYF

D: NA
J: TRBJ1-1
V: TRBV28
size: NA
length: 17
DNA: TGTGCCAGCAGCCTCCCGACCAAGTCCCGTACTAGCACTGAAGCTTTCTTT
CDR3: CASSLPTKSRTSTEAFF

D: NA
J: TRBJ1-1
V: TRBV11-2
size: NA
length: 16
DNA: TGTGCCAGCAGCTTACGGTGGGGGTTGATGAACACTGAAGCTTTCTTT
CDR3: CASSLRWGLMNTEAFF

D: TRBD2
J: TRBJ2-7
V: TRBV19
size: NA
length: 14
DNA: TGTGCCAGTAGTATTTCTAGCGGCCCCTACGAGCAGTACTTC
CDR3: CASSISSGPYEQYF

D: NA
J: TRBJ2-7
V: TRBV6-5
size: few
length: 13
DNA: TGTGCCAGCAGAAAGAGGGGTTCCTACGAGCAGTACTTC
CDR3: CASRKRGSYEQYF

D: NA
J: TRBJ2-5
V: TRBV5-1
size: once
length: 17
DNA: TGCGCCAGCAGCTTGGCGGGGTGGGCTCTCGGGCCAGAGACCCAGTACTTC
CDR3: CASSLAGWALGPETQYF

D: TRBD1
J: TRBJ2-7
V: TRBV18
size: NA
length: 18
DNA: TGTGCCAGCTCATCCGCCCCCTCCTCCGGGACAGGGGGCGCCGAGCAGTACTTC
CDR3: CASSSAPSSGTGGAEQYF

D: TRBD1
J: TRBJ1-1
V: TRBV6-1
size: NA
length: 15
DNA: TGTGCCAGCAGGGACAGGGATAGGGTGAACACTGAAGCTTTCTTT
CDR3: CASRDRDRVNTEAFF

D: NA
J: TRBJ2-7
V: TRBV21-1
size: NA
length: 14
DNA: TGTGCCAGCAGTCTTGACAGGGGTCTCTACGAGCAGTACTTC
CDR3: CASSLDRGLYEQYF

D: NA
J: TRBJ2-7
V: TRBV5-1
size: NA
length: 14
DNA: TGCGCCAGCAGCCCTGTGACTGGGATCACCGAGCAGTACTTC
CDR3: CASSPVTGITEQYF

D: NA
J: TRBJ1-1
V: TRBV30
size: NA
length: 15
DNA: TGTGCCTGGAATACTAAGCCGGGGCAGCTAACTGAAGCTTTCTTT
CDR3: CAWNTKPGQLTEAFF

D: NA
J: TRBJ2-7
V: TRBV5-6
size: NA
length: 14
DNA: TGTGCCAGCAGCTTGGGGACATCTTCATACGAGCAGTACTTC
CDR3: CASSLGTSSYEQYF